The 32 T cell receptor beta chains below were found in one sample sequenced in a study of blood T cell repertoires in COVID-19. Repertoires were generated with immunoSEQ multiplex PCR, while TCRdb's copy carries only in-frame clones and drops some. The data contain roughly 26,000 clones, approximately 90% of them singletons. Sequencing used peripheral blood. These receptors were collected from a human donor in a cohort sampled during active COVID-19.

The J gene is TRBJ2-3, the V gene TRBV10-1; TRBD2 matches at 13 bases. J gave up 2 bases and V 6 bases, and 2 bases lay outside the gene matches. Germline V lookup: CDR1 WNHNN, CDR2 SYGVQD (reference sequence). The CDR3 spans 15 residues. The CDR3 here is CASRGTSGNTDTQYF. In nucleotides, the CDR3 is TGCGCCAGCAGAGGGACTAGCGGGAACACAGATACGCAGTATTTT.

CDR3: CASSLLQGVLEKLFF. CDR3 nucleotides: TGTGCCAGCAGTTTACTCCAGGGGGTTTTAGAAAAACTGTTTTTT. This chain joins TRBV7-9 and TRBJ1-4; 7 bases agree with TRBD1. CDR3 length: 15 amino acids. The ends lost 6 bases at V and 8 bases at J; junction bases unmatched: 12. CDR1 is SEHNR, CDR2 FQNEAQ, per germline (reference sequence).

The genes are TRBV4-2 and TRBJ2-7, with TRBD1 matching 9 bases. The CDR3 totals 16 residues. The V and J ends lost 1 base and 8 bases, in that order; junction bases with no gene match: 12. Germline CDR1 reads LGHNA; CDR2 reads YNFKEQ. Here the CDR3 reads CASSQVDGTGLAKQYF. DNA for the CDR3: TGTGCCAGCAGCCAAGTGGATGGGACAGGGCTCGCAAAGCAGTACTTC.

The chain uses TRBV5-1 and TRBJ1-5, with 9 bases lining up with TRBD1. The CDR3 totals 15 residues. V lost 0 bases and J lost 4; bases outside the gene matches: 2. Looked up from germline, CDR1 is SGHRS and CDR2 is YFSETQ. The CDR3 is CASSLGGQGNQPQHF. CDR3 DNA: TGCGCCAGCAGCTTGGGCGGACAGGGGAATCAGCCCCAGCATTTT. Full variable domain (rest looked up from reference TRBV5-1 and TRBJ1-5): KAGVTQTPRYLIKTRGQQVTLSCSPISGHRSVSWYQQTPGQGLQFLFEYFSETQRNKGNFPGRFSGRQFSNSRSEMNVSTLELGDSALYLCASSLGGQGNQPQHFGDGTRLSIL.

The CDR3 protein is CASSRAGPNTEAFF. The CDR3 nucleotides read TGTGCCAGCAGTAGGGCGGGGCCTAACACTGAAGCTTTCTTT. The chain joins TRBV28 to TRBJ1-1; D is perhaps TRBD1 (5 bases). From germline, CDR1 is MDHEN and CDR2 SYDVKM. The CDR3 is made up of 14 amino acids. Trimming left V 5 bases short and J 2 bases short, with 12 bases between.

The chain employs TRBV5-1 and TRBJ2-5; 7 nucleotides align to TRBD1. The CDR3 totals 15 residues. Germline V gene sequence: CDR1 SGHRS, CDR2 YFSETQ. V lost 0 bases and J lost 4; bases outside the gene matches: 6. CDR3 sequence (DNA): TGCGCCAGCAGCTTGGGGGTGGGGACAGCAGAGACCCAGTACTTC. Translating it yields CASSLGVGTAETQYF.

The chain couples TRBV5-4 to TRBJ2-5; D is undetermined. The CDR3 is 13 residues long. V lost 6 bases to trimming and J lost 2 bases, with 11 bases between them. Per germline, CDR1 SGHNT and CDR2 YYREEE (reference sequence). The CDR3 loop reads CASKWATQETQYF. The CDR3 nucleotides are TGTGCCAGCAAGTGGGCCACTCAAGAGACCCAGTACTTC.

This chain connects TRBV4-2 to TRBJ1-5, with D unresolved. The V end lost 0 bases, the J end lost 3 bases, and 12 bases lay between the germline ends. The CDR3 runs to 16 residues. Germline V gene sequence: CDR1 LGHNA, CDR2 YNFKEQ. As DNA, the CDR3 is TGTGCCAGCAGCCAAGATAGCCCAAACTCCAATCAGCCCCAGCATTTT. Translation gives CASSQDSPNSNQPQHF.

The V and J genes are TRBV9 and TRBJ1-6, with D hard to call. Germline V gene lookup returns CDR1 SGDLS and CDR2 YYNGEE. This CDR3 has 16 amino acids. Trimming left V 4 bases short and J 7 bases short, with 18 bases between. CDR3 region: CASSPTTGWQNSPLHF. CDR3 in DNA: TGTGCCAGCAGCCCAACCACGGGGTGGCAGAATTCACCCCTCCACTTT.

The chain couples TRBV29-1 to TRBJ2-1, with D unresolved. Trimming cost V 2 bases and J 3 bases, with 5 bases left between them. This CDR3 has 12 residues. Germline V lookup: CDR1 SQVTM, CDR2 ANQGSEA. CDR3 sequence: CSVENSYNEQFF. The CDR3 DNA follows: TGCAGCGTTGAAAACAGCTACAATGAGCAGTTCTTC.

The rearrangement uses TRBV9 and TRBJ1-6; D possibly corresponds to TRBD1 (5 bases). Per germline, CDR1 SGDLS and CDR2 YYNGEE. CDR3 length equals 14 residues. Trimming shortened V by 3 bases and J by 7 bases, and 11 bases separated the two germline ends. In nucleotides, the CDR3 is TGTGCCAGCAGCGCAACAGGCCTCAATTCACCCCTCCACTTT. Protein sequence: CASSATGLNSPLHF.

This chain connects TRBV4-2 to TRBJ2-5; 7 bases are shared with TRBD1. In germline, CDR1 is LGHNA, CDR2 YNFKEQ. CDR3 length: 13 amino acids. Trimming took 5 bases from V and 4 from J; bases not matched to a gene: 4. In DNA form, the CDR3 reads TGTGCCAGCAGCGACAGGGCCCGAGAGACCCAGTACTTC. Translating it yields CASSDRARETQYF.

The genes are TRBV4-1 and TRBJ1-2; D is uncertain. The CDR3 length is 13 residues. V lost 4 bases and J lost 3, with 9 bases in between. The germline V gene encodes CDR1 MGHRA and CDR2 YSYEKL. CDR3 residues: CASSPGGDYGYTF. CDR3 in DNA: TGCGCCAGCAGCCCCGGAGGTGACTATGGCTACACCTTC.

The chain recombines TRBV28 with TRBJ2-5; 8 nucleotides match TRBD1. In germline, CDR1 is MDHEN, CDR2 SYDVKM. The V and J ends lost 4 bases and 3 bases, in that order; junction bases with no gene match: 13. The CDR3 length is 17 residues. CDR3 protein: CASSSWTGWKGEETQYF. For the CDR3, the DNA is TGTGCCAGCAGTTCCTGGACAGGGTGGAAAGGAGAAGAGACCCAGTACTTC.

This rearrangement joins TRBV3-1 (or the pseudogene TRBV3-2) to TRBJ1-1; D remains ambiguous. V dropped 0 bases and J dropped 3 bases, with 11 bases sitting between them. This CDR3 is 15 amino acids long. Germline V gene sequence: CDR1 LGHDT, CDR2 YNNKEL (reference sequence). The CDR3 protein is CASSQDLLADTEAFF. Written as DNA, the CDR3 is TGTGCCAGCAGCCAAGATCTGCTGGCAGACACTGAAGCTTTCTTT.

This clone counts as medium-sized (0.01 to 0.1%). The CDR3 reads CASTPQRDHYGYTF. In nucleotides, the CDR3 is TGTGCCAGCACCCCGCAGCGGGACCACTATGGCTACACCTTC. The chain recombines TRBV5-6 with TRBJ1-2; D may be TRBD1 (5 bases). Germline values: CDR1 SGHDT, CDR2 YYEEEE. Trimming pared 6 bases from V and 3 bases from J, leaving 15 bases between. This CDR3 spans 14 amino acids.

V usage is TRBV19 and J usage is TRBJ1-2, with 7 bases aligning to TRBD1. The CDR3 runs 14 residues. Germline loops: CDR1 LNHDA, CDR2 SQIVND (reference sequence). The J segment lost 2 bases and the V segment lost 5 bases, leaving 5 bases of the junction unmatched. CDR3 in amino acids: CASSPQTGNYGYTF. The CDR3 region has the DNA TGTGCCAGTAGTCCCCAGACAGGGAACTATGGCTACACCTTC.

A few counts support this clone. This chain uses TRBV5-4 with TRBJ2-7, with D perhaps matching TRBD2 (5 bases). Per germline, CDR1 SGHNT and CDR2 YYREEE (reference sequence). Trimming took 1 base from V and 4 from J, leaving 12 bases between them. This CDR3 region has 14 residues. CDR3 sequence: CASSLRAGGYEQYV. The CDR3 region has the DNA TGTGCCAGCAGCTTGCGCGCCGGCGGGTACGAGCAGTACGTC.

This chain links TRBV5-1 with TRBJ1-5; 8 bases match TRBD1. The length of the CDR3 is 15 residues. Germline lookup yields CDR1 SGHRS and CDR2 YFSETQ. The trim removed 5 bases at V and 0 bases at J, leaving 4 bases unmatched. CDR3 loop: CASRRDRNSNQPQHF. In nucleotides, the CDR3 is TGCGCCAGCAGAAGGGACAGGAATAGCAATCAGCCCCAGCATTTT.

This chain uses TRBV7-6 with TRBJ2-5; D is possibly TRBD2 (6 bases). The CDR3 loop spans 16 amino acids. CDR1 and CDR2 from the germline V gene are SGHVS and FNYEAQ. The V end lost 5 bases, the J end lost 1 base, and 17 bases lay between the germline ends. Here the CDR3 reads CASSPGVPGAQETQYF. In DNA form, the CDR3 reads TGTGCCAGCAGCCCGGGGGTGCCTGGGGCCCAAGAGACCCAGTACTTC.

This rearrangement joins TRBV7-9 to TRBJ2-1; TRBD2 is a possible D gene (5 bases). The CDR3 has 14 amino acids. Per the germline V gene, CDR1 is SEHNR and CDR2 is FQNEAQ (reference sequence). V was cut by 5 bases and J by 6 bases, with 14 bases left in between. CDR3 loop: CASSQAVAGNEQFF. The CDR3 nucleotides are TGTGCCAGCAGCCAGGCCGTGGCGGGCAATGAGCAGTTCTTC. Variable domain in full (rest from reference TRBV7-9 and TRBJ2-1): DTGVSQNPRHKITKRGQNVTFRCDPISEHNRLYWYRQTLGQGPEFLTYFQNEAQLEKSRLLSDRFSAERPKGSFSTLEIQRTEQGDSAMYLCASSQAVAGNEQFFGPGTRLTVL.

CDR3 DNA sequence: TGCGCCAGCAGTGAGTCGATCAGGGCAGATACGCAGTATTTT. This translates into CASSESIRADTQYF. This chain connects TRBV10-1 to TRBJ2-3; a possible D gene is TRBD1 (5 bases). The V gene's germline CDR1 is WNHNN and CDR2 SYGVQD (reference sequence). With 0 bases removed from V and 4 bases from J, the gap between germline ends came to 8 bases. The CDR3 covers 14 residues.

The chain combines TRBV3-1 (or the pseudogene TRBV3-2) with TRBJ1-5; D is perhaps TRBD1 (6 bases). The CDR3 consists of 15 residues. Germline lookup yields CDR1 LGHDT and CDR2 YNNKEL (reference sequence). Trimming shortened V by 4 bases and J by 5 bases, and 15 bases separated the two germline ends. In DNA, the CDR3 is TGTGCCAGCAGCCTCTCCATTGGGGGCCATCAGCCCCAGCATTTT. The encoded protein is CASSLSIGGHQPQHF.

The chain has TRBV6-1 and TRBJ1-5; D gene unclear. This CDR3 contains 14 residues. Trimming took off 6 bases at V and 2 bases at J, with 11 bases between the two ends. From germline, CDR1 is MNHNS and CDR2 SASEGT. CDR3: CASSPTGGNQPQHF. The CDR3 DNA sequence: TGTGCCAGCAGCCCGACCGGGGGCAATCAGCCCCAGCATTTT.

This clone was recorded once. CDR3 sequence (DNA): TGTGCCAGCAGCACCGTTGGACAGGTGGATTGGCCCCAGCATTTT. This codes for CASSTVGQVDWPQHF. The chain links TRBV5-5 to TRBJ1-5, with 7 bases that match TRBD1. The junction had 13 bases not matched to a gene; V was cut back by 4 bases and J by 9 bases. The CDR3 sequence is 15 residues long. Germline CDR1 SGHKS, CDR2 YYEKEE (reference sequence).

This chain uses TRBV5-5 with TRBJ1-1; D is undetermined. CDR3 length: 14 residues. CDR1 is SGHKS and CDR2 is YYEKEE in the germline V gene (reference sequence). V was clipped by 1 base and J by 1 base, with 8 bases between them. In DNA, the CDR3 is TGTGCCAGCAGCTTGATGTCGGGGAACACTGAAGCTTTCTTT. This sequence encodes CASSLMSGNTEAFF.

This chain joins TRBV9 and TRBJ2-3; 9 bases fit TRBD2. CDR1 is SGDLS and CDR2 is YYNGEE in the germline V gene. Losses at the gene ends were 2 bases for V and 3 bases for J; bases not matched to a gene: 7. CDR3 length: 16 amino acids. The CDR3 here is CASSVGRSGGTDTQYF. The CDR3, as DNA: TGTGCCAGCAGCGTTGGTCGGAGCGGGGGGACAGATACGCAGTATTTT.

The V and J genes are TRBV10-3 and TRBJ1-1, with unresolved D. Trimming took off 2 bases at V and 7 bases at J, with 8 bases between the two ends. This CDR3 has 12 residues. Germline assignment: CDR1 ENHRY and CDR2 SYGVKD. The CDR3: CAISEGSNEAFF. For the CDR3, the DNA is TGTGCCATCAGTGAGGGGAGCAATGAAGCTTTCTTT.

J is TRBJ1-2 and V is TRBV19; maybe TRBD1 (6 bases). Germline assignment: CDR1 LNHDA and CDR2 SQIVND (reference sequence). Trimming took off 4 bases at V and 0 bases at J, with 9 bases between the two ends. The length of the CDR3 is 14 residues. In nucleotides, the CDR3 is TGTGCCAGTAGTAAGGGGGTTACTAACTATGGCTACACCTTC. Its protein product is CASSKGVTNYGYTF.

CDR3 nucleotide sequence: TGCGCCAGCAGCGCGGTCGGGGGAAATCAGCCCCAGCATTTT. Protein: CASSAVGGNQPQHF. The chain couples TRBV5-1 to TRBJ1-5; possible D gene TRBD1, 5 bases. Per germline, CDR1 SGHRS and CDR2 YFSETQ. The CDR3 consists of 14 residues. Trimming took off 4 bases at V and 4 bases at J, with 12 bases between the two ends.

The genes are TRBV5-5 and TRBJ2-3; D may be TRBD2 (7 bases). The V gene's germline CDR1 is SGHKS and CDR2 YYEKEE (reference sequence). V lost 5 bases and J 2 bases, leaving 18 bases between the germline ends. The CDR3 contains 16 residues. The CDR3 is CASSSIRAGATDTQYF. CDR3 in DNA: TGTGCCAGCAGTTCTATCAGGGCGGGGGCCACAGATACGCAGTATTTT.

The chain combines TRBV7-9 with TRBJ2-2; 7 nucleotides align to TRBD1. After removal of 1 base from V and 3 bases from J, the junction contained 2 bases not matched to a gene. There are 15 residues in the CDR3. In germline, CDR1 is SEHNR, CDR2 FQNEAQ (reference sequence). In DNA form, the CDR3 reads TGTGCCAGCAGCTTAGGACAGGGTTACACCGGGGAGCTGTTTTTT. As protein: CASSLGQGYTGELFF.